This T cell receptor (beta chain) derives from a study of blood T cells in healthy people across ages. Study-wide background: Template switching captured about one barcoded beta molecule per two T cells.

Primed by a sample-barcoded 5' primer and a J-beta primer mix, a second PCR proceeded for 7 to 11 cycles. Every cDNA molecule carried a tag from a template-switch adaptor bearing 12 random nucleotides. Using its own MiXCR run on the 5' RACE reads, TCRdb lists one record per CDR3 protein. The sample includes 1.5 million to 2 million distinct CDR3 sequences, 49% of them seen just once. Samples had at least 7 million PBMCs isolated from them. Per the germline V gene, CDR1 is SGHTA and CDR2 is FQGNSA. Trimming shortened V by 5 bases and J by 2 bases, and 13 bases separated the two germline ends. There are 15 residues in the CDR3. This clonotype was seen a handful of times.

The chain combines TRBV7-2 with TRBJ2-1; tentative D call: TRBD2 (5 bases). This receptor was obtained from a woman in her forties in good health. The specimen was blood. The DNA for the CDR3 is TGTGCCAGCAGCGGCACCGGGATTGCCTACAATGAGCAGTTCTTC. Translating gives CASSGTGIAYNEQFF.